These 6 T cell receptor beta chains originate from one sample sequenced in a study of Tregs in tolerant kidney transplant recipients. For these receptors, no antigen is known. The assay was immunoSEQ multiplex PCR, and TCRdb's table has in-frame clones only and misses some. The sample holds 35,000 to 50,000 clones, nearly 97% seen once. What was sequenced was Tregs from blood cultured with allogeneic cells. The receptors were sampled from a human donor in good health.

This chain connects TRBV4-2 to TRBJ2-7, with 10 bases fitting TRBD2. This CDR3 contains 14 residues. The germline V gene has CDR1 LGHNA and CDR2 YNFKEQ. V lost 4 bases to trimming and J lost 3 bases; unmatched junction nucleotides: 3. The DNA of the CDR3 is TGTGCCAGCAGCCCCGGACTAGCGGTCTACGAGCAGTACTTC. Its protein is CASSPGLAVYEQYF.

This chain uses TRBV6-1 with TRBJ2-6; possibly TRBD2 for D (7 bases). Trimming removed 5 bases at V and 4 bases at J, with 12 bases between. The CDR3 is 15 residues long. CDR1 and CDR2 from the germline V gene are MNHNS and SASEGT. The CDR3 region is CASSRGALGANVLTF. The CDR3 region has the DNA TGTGCCAGCAGTCGGGGGGCACTGGGGGCCAACGTCCTGACTTTC.

The J gene is TRBJ1-2, the V gene TRBV10-1; TRBD1 is a possible D gene (6 bases). CDR1 is WNHNN, CDR2 SYGVQD, per germline (reference sequence). The CDR3 totals 13 residues. V lost 5 bases and J lost 6, with 13 bases in between. CDR3 DNA: TGCGCCAGCAGTCCCGACAGGACTAATGGCTACACCTTC. It translates to CASSPDRTNGYTF.

The J gene is TRBJ2-1, the V gene TRBV25-1, with a possible D match to TRBD2 (6 bases). Germline V gene sequence: CDR1 MGHDK, CDR2 SYGVNS. The CDR3 length is 14 residues. V was cut by 5 bases and J by 0 bases, with 8 bases left in between. DNA for the CDR3: TGTGCCAGCAGTATCGGGAGCTCCTACAATGAGCAGTTCTTC. Translated, it gives CASSIGSSYNEQFF. The full variable domain, completed using reference TRBV25-1 and TRBJ2-1, is EADIYQTPRYLVIGTGKKITLECSQTMGHDKMYWYQQDPGMELHLIHYSYGVNSTEKGDLSSESTVSRIRTEHFPLTLESARPSHTSQYLCASSIGSSYNEQFFGPGTRLTVL.

CDR3 coding DNA: TGCGCCAGCAGCCCAGGGGACAGGGTGGGCAATGAGCAGTTCTTC. Residues: CASSPGDRVGNEQFF. The V and J genes are TRBV5-1 and TRBJ2-1; 9 bases are a match to TRBD1. This CDR3 is 15 amino acids long. CDR1 SGHRS and CDR2 YFSETQ come from the germline V gene. The trim removed 4 bases at V and 6 bases at J, leaving 8 bases unmatched.

The chain links TRBV6-5 to TRBJ1-6; TRBD1 matches at 10 bases. Per germline, CDR1 MNHEY and CDR2 SVGAGI. The trim removed 5 bases at V and 10 bases at J, leaving 5 bases unmatched. The CDR3 spans 14 residues. The CDR3 spells CASSRQGARSPLHF. The CDR3 DNA follows: TGTGCCAGCAGTCGACAGGGGGCACGGTCACCCCTCCACTTT.